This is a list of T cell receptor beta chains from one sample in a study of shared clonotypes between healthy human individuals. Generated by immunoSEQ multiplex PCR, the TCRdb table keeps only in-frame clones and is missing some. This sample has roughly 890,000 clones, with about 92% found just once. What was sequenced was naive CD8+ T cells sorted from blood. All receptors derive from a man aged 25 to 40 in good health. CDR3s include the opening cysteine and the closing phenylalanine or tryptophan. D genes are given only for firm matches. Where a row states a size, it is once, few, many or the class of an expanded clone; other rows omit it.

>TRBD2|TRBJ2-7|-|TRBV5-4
CASMQGTNYEQYF
TGTGCCAGCATGCAAGGGACTAACTACGAGCAGTACTTC
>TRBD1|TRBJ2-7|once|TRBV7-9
CASSLSLGQGAREQYF
TGTGCCAGCAGCTTAAGTTTGGGACAGGGGGCTAGAGAGCAGTACTTC
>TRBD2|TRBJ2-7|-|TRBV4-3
CASSPGTSGTYEQYF
TGCGCCAGCAGCCCCGGGACTAGCGGGACCTACGAGCAGTACTTC
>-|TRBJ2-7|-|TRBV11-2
CASSLDMFGSYEQYF
TGTGCCAGCAGCTTAGATATGTTTGGGTCCTACGAGCAGTACTTC
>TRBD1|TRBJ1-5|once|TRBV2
CASSLGQGDQPQHF
TGTGCCAGCAGTCTGGGACAGGGGGATCAGCCCCAGCATTTT
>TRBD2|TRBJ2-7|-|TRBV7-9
CASSLALGLDNMNYEQYF
TGTGCCAGCAGCTTAGCGTTGGGACTAGACAATATGAACTACGAGCAGTACTTC
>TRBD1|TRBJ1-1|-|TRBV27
CASTPGSRGVGTEAFF
TGTGCCAGCACCCCCGGGTCCAGGGGGGTGGGCACTGAAGCTTTCTTT
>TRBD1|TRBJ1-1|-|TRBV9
CASSGGDRGNTEAFF
TGTGCCAGCAGCGGCGGCGACAGGGGCAACACTGAAGCTTTCTTT
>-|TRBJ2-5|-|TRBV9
CASSVELGETQYF
TGTGCCAGCAGCGTAGAGCTAGGTGAGACCCAGTACTTC
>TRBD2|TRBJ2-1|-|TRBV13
CASSSGGTKGTSGSDEQFF
TGTGCCAGCAGCTCGGGGGGCACAAAGGGGACTAGCGGGAGCGATGAGCAGTTCTTC
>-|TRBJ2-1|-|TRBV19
CATSDRSYNEQFF
TGTGCCACCTCTGACAGGAGCTACAATGAGCAGTTCTTC
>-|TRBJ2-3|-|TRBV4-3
CASSQDFTDYTSTDTQYF
TGCGCCAGCAGCCAAGATTTTACCGACTACACTAGCACAGATACGCAGTATTTT
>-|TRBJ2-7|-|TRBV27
CASSSPLEGFEQYF
TGTGCCAGCAGTTCACCCCTCGAGGGGTTCGAGCAGTACTTC
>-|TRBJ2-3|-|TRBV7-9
CASSLVNGDTQYF
TGTGCCAGCAGCTTAGTCAATGGTGATACGCAGTATTTT
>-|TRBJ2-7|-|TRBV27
CASSLSAGTSYEQYF
TGTGCCAGCAGTTTATCGGCAGGGACCTCCTACGAGCAGTACTTC
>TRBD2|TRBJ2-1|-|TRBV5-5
CASSLSDSGLAAYNEQFF
TGTGCCAGCAGCCTGTCCGACAGCGGACTAGCGGCCTACAATGAGCAGTTCTTC
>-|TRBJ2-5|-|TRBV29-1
CSVVLLASGETQYF
TGCAGCGTTGTACTACTAGCCTCGGGAGAGACCCAGTACTTC
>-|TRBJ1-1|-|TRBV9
CASSSSSASGSETEAFF
TGTGCCAGCAGCTCGAGTAGTGCTTCGGGGTCTGAGACTGAAGCTTTCTTT
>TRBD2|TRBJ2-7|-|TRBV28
CASSYQLAGGYEQYF
TGTGCCAGCAGTTATCAACTAGCGGGAGGCTACGAGCAGTACTTC
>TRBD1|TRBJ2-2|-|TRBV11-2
CASSFRTGDTGELFF
TGTGCCAGCAGCTTTAGGACAGGGGACACCGGGGAGCTGTTTTTT
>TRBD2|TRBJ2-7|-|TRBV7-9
CASSGTSGGTTPYEQYF
TGTGCCAGCAGCGGGACTAGCGGGGGGACTACCCCCTACGAGCAGTACTTC
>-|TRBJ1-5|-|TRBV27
CASSLQGLNQPQHF
TGTGCCAGCAGTTTGCAGGGACTCAATCAGCCCCAGCATTTT
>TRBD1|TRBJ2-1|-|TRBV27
CASSWGTANNEQFF
TGTGCCAGCAGTTGGGGGACAGCCAACAATGAGCAGTTCTTC
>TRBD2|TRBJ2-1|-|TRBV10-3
CAIGTSRDNEQFF
TGTGCCATCGGGACTAGCAGAGACAATGAGCAGTTCTTC
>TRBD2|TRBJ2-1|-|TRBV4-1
CASSQDRTSGSSYNEQFF
TGCGCCAGCAGCCAAGATCGGACTAGCGGGAGCTCCTACAATGAGCAGTTCTTC